The 9 T cell receptor beta chains given below trace back to one sample, sequenced in a study of early T cells in non-severe SARS-CoV-2 infection. One entry per CDR3 protein results from TCRdb running MiXCR on the 5' RACE reads. The sample contains about 32,000 distinct CDR3 sequences, around 5% of which appear only once. Sequencing input: whole blood. Receptor source: an adult who was a healthcare worker with PCR-confirmed SARS-CoV-2 infection or an uninfected control (not recorded which).

The genes are TRBV11-3 and TRBJ2-1; D is perhaps TRBD1 (6 bases). The V and J ends lost 4 bases and 1 base respectively, with 11 bases between them. The CDR3 covers 15 residues. The germline V gene encodes CDR1 SGHNT and CDR2 YENEEA. The CDR3 loop is CASSSGQSSYNEQFF. For the CDR3, the DNA is TGTGCCAGCAGCTCAGGACAGAGTTCCTACAATGAGCAGTTCTTC.

This clonotype was observed at least ten times. The chain is built from TRBV9 and TRBJ1-2; tentative D call: TRBD1 (6 bases). The germline CDR1 and CDR2 sequences are SGDLS and YYNGEE. CDR3 length: 13 amino acids. V was shortened by 0 bases and J by 6 bases, with 9 bases between the two germline ends. CDR3 DNA: TGTGCCAGCAGCGTAGTTGCAGGGGATGGCTACACCTTC. Translation gives CASSVVAGDGYTF.

This clonotype was seen more than once but under ten times. The V gene is TRBV7-9, the J gene TRBJ2-1; TRBD1 matches at 7 bases. Germline-derived CDR1 and CDR2 are SEHNR and FQNEAQ (reference sequence). J gave up 2 bases and V 1 base, and 2 bases lay outside the gene matches. This CDR3 is built from 15 residues. CDR3 nucleotide sequence: TGTGCCAGCAGCTTAGAAGGGGGCCCCTACAATGAGCAGTTCTTC. It specifies CASSLEGGPYNEQFF.

This clonotype was counted at least ten times. The rearrangement joins TRBV7-9 to TRBJ2-7; either TRBD1 or TRBD2 may fit D (5 bases each). CDR1 and CDR2 from the germline V gene are SEHNR and FQNEAQ (reference sequence). Trimming took off 1 base at V and 5 bases at J, with 6 bases between the two ends. This CDR3 contains 12 residues. CDR3 protein: CASSLVGDEQYF. CDR3 DNA: TGTGCCAGCAGCTTAGTGGGGGACGAGCAGTACTTC.

The table lists this clonotype with many counts. The chain has TRBV15 and TRBJ2-4, with D perhaps matching TRBD1 (6 bases). The V gene lost 4 bases and the J gene lost 9 bases, with 13 bases spanning the gap. This CDR3 has 13 amino acids. Per the germline V gene, CDR1 is LNHNV and CDR2 is YYDKDF (reference sequence). DNA of the CDR3: TGTGCCACCAGCACTACAGGGACCGTCATTCAGTACTTC. Protein sequence: CATSTTGTVIQYF.

This clonotype has only a few counts. The chain is built from TRBV5-8 and TRBJ1-2; a possible D gene is TRBD1 (5 bases). The V and J ends lost 0 bases and 5 bases respectively, with 14 bases between them. This CDR3 region has 15 residues. Germline V lookup: CDR1 SGHTS, CDR2 YDEGEE. CDR3 region: CASSLGVGRAYGYTF. CDR3 DNA: TGTGCCAGCAGCTTGGGGGTTGGCAGGGCGTATGGCTACACCTTC.

V is TRBV7-2 and J is TRBJ2-5, with 8 bases fitting TRBD2. In germline, CDR1 is SGHTA, CDR2 FQGNSA. This CDR3 has 14 amino acids. With 5 bases clipped from V and 0 bases from J, the junction kept 2 bases outside the gene matches. DNA of the CDR3: TGTGCCAGCAGCAAGGGACTAGACCAAGAGACCCAGTACTTC. It specifies CASSKGLDQETQYF.

V gene TRBV5-6 combines with J gene TRBJ2-7, with D perhaps matching TRBD1 or TRBD2 (5 bases each). From germline, CDR1 is SGHDT and CDR2 YYEEEE. The CDR3 has 14 residues. The V end was cut by 5 bases, the J end by 0 bases, with 12 bases between. The CDR3 nucleotides are TGTGCCAGCAGTCTAACCGGGACCTCCTACGAGCAGTACTTC. This encodes CASSLTGTSYEQYF.

The sample holds a few counts of this clonotype. The V call is TRBV7-9, the J call TRBJ1-6, with a possible D match to TRBD1 (6 bases). Trimming took off 2 bases at V and 8 bases at J, with 13 bases between the two ends. The germline CDR1 and CDR2 sequences are SEHNR and FQNEAQ (reference sequence). This CDR3 comprises 15 residues. In DNA form, the CDR3 reads TGTGCCAGCAGCTTAACCTTCGAGGGGGATTCACCCCTCCACTTT. The encoded protein is CASSLTFEGDSPLHF.